The present TCR beta chain was sequenced within a study of molecular identifiers for immune sequencing clone quantification. Study in general: Replicate RNA came from 20,000 or 100,000 naive CD8 cells and was split five ways, and four parts were sequenced.

With regard to this clonotype: Since a much larger clone is just one base distant, this may be a read error.

With RNA at 10%, 30% or 50%, naive CD8 libraries came from approximately 20,000 to 980,000 sorted cells. For naive CD8 T cells, sorting used the CD8+CD4-CCR7+CD45RA+ phenotype. V was shortened by 4 bases and J by 2 bases, with 12 bases between the two germline ends. From germline, CDR1 is MDHEN and CDR2 SYDVKM. The CDR3 is 14 residues long. Bulk TCR libraries used previously described methods and listed TCR primers. Each CDR3 protein is one row after TCRdb ran MiXCR on the PCR reads. The sample consists of roughly 100,000 distinct CDR3 sequences, about 32% of them appearing once. The rearrangement links TRBV28 to TRBJ2-7, with D possibly matching TRBD1 (5 bases). This TCR came from a human donor in good health. Some libraries in this study had Jurkat cell RNA spiked in. Sequencing was performed on naive CD8+ T cells from blood, with Jurkat cell RNA spiked in. The subset: FACS-sorted CD8+CD4-CCR7+CD45RA+ naive T cells. The chain's CDR3 is CASSSRLTAYEQYF. DNA of the CDR3: TGTGCCAGCAGTTCGAGACTGACAGCCTACGAGCAGTACTTC.